This TCR beta chain derives from a study of blood T cell repertoires in COVID-19. Study background: The samples span acute and convalescent COVID-19 from the United States, Italy and Spain.

The V and J ends lost 8 bases and 5 bases, in that order; junction bases with no gene match: 11. The CDR3 contains 14 residues. Germline V gene data show CDR1 as SNHLY and CDR2 as FYNNEI. Under the authors' procedure: Reference gene primer amplification in the assay estimated nucleated cell counts. Sequencing was performed with immunoSEQ multiplex PCR; in TCRdb, only in-frame clones are kept and a portion is missing. Clone size and the V and J calls come from that table; the DNA yielded D and trimming. The repertoire holds about 56,000 clones, about 89% seen once, with about 18% in the top ten. The table lists this clone with a count of one.

The source material was peripheral blood. The clonotype comes from a human donor in a cohort sampled during active COVID-19. The chain is built from TRBV2 and TRBJ1-1, with 7 bases identical to TRBD1. This CDR3 reads CASPRTGPRTEAFF. The CDR3 DNA reads as TGTGCCAGCCCCCGGACAGGCCCGAGGACTGAAGCTTTCTTT.